This T cell receptor (beta chain) was obtained from a study of T cell changes during pregnancy in multiple sclerosis. The CDR3 covers 16 residues. The V end was cut by 1 base, the J end by 0 bases, with 11 bases between. Germline CDR1 and CDR2: MNHEY and SVGAGI. Sequenced by immunoSEQ multiplex PCR; TCRdb stores in-frame clones only, minus some. The sample lists roughly 54,000 clones, about nine tenths occurring once. The clonotype was recovered from a female donor with multiple sclerosis, enrolled in a pregnancy study. The rearrangement links TRBV6-5 to TRBJ2-3; D is uncertain. The sample consisted of CD4+ T cells from peripheral blood mononuclear cells, taken after pregnancy. The CDR3 is CASSYLRYASTDTQYF. The CDR3 nucleotides are TGTGCCAGCAGTTACTTGCGGTATGCAAGCACAGATACGCAGTATTTT.